This T cell receptor (beta chain) was captured in a study of blood T cell repertoires in COVID-19. About the research overall: Nucleic acid was either cDNA or gDNA, and it came from T cells, B-cell-depleted T cells, or PBMCs.

Original processing methods: Using reference gene primer amplification, nucleated cell counts were estimated. Repertoires were generated with immunoSEQ multiplex PCR, while TCRdb's copy carries only in-frame clones and drops some. V, J and clone size are taken as reported in that table, and D and trimming were inferred from the DNA itself. The sample has about 36,000 clones, roughly 77% seen once. Comment on this clone: At the DNA level, this CDR3 is encoded by other sequences in the same sample as well.

CDR1 KGHDR and CDR2 SFDVKD come from the germline V gene. The CDR3 consists of 14 residues. With V trimmed by 4 bases and J by 4 bases, 5 bases remained unmatched. The sequence derives from a human donor in a cohort sampled during active or convalescent COVID-19. The donor label of this sample is uncertain. The gene calls are TRBV24-1 and TRBJ2-5; 7 positions agree with TRBD2. Sequenced: peripheral blood. The CDR3 DNA reads TGTGCCACCAGTGACCCTCGCGGGAGAGAGACCCAGTACTTC. It yields the protein CATSDPRGRETQYF.